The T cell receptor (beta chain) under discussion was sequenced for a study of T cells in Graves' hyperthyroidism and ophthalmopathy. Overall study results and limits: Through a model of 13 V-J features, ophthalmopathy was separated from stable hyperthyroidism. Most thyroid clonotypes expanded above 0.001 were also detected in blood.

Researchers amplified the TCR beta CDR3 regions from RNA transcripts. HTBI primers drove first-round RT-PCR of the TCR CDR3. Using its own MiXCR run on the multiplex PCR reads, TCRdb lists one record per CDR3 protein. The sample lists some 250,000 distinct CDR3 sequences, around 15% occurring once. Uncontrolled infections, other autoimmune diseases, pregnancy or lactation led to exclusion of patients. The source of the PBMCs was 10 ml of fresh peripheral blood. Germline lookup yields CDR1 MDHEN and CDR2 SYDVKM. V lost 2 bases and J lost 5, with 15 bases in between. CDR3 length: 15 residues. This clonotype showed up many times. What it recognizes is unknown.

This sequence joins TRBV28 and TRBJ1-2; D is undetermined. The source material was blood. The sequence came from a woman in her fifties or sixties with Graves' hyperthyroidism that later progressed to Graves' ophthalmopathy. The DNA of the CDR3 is TGTGCCAGCAGTTTAGGAGGCCCTGGGCGGTATGGCTACACCTTC. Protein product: CASSLGGPGRYGYTF.